This TCR beta chain was obtained from a study of beta chain features in type 1 diabetes. Notes on the study in general: Type 1 diabetes patients had fewer VDJ junction insertions and more deletions.

This clone was detected only a few times. Antigen unknown. Every single donor gave one heparinised blood draw, and these averaged approximately 100 mL. Expressed TCRB transcripts were sequenced after all isolated RNA was converted to cDNA. The data were produced by immunoSEQ multiplex PCR, yet TCRdb's version contains in-frame clones alone and is incomplete. The sample contains some 44,000 clones, over 50% of which appear only once. Germline CDR1 DFQATT, CDR2 SNEGSKA (reference sequence). The length of the CDR3 is 11 residues. V lost 7 bases to trimming and J lost 2 bases, with 8 bases between them. The sequence was obtained from a woman under 30 in good health. The chain employs TRBV20-1 and TRBJ1-2; D unresolved. The sequencing input was Tregs from blood. CDR3 coding DNA: TGCAGTGTCTCAGAAAACTATGGCTACACCTTC. This translates into CSVSENYGYTF.